This T cell receptor (beta chain) derives from a study of blood T cell repertoires in COVID-19. V lost 2 bases and J lost 5; bases outside the gene matches: 11. The CDR3 is made up of 16 amino acids. The germline V gene encodes CDR1 MDHEN and CDR2 SYDVKM. Using immunoSEQ multiplex PCR, the repertoire was profiled, and TCRdb retains in-frame clones only, with some absent. The sample yields about 38,000 clones, 87% seen once. The TCR comes from a man aged 50-59 years with active or convalescent COVID-19. The chain is built from TRBV28 and TRBJ1-2; 7 bases are shared with TRBD1. Sequenced sample: peripheral blood. The chain's CDR3 is CASSLDGDRALYGYTF. The CDR3 nucleotides are TGTGCCAGCAGTTTAGATGGCGACAGGGCCCTTTATGGCTACACCTTC.